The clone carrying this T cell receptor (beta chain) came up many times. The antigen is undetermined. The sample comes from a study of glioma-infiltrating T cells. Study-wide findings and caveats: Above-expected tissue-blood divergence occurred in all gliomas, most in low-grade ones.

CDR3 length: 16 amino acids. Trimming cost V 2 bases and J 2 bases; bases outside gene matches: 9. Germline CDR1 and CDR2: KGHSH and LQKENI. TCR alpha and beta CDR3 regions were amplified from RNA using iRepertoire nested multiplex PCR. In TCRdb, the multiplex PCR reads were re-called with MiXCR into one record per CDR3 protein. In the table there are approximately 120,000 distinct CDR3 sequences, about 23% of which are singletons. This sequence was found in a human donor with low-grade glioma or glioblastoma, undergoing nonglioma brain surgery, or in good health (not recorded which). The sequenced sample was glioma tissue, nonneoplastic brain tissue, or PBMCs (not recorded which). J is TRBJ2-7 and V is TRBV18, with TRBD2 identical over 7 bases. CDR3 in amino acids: CASSPIRGVPTYEQYF. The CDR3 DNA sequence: TGTGCCAGCTCACCAATACGGGGGGTCCCAACCTACGAGCAGTACTTC.